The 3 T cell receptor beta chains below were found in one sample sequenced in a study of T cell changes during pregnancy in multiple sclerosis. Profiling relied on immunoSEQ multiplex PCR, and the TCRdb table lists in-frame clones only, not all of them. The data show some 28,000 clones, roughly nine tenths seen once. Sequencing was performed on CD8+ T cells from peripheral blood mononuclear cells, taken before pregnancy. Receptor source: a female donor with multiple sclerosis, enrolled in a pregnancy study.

DNA for the CDR3: TGTGCCAGCAGCTTAACCGGGACAGGGGATCCAATCCCCTATGGCTACACCTTC. Protein: CASSLTGTGDPIPYGYTF. The chain couples TRBV7-3 to TRBJ1-2; 10 bases are shared with TRBD1. CDR3 length: 18 residues. Germline V gives CDR1 SGHTA, CDR2 FQGTGA. V gave up 0 bases and J gave up 4 bases; unmatched junction bases: 11.

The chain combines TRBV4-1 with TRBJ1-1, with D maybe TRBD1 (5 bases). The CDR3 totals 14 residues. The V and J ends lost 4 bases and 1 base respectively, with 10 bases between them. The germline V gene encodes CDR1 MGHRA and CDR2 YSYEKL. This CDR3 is CASSLRGKNTEAFF. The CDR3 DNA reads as TGCGCCAGCAGCCTTCGGGGGAAGAACACTGAAGCTTTCTTT.

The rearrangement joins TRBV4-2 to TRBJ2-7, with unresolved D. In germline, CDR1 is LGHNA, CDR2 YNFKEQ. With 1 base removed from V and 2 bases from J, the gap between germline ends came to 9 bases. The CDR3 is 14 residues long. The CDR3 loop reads CASSQGAHTYEQYF. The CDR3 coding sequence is TGTGCCAGCAGCCAAGGGGCCCACACCTACGAGCAGTACTTC.